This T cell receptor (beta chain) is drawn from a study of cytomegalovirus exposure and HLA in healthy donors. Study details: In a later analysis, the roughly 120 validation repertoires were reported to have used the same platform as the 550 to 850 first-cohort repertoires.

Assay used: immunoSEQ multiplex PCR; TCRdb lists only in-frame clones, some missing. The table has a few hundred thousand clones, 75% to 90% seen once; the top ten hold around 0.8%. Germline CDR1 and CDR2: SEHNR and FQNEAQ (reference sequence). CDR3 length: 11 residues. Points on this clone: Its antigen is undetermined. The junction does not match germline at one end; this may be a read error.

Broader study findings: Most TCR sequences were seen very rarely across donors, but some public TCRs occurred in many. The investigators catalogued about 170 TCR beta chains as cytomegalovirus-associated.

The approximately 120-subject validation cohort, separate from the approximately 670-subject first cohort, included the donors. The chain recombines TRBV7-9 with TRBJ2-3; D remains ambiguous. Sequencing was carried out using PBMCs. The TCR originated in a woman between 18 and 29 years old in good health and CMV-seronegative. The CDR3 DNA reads TGTGCCAGCAGCTACCCCGGCTTGGAAGCGTTT. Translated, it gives CASSYPGLEAF.